Detailed here is one TCR beta chain. Libraries were prepared by immunoSEQ multiplex PCR; TCRdb keeps only in-frame clonotypes and omits some of them. The sample consists of over 95,000 clones, nearly 90% of them appearing once. The sample is drawn from a study of blood T cell repertoires in COVID-19. Study information: COVID-19 samples, acute and convalescent, were from the United States, Italy and Spain. Nucleic acid was either cDNA or gDNA, and it came from T cells, B-cell-depleted T cells, or PBMCs.

The V gene lost 6 bases and the J gene lost 2 bases, with 17 bases spanning the gap. The CDR3 is 15 amino acids. CDR1 KGHSH and CDR2 LQKENI come from the germline V gene. The rearrangement joins TRBV18 to TRBJ2-7; tentatively, D is TRBD1 (5 bases). Sample: peripheral blood. This receptor was identified in a woman in her sixties or seventies who had recovered from COVID-19. Written as DNA, the CDR3 is TGTGCCAGCTCTCCTGGGGCCTTTCCCCCCTACGAGCAGTACTTC. Protein sequence: CASSPGAFPPYEQYF.